The 15 T cell receptor beta chains given below trace back to one sample, sequenced in a study of blood T cell repertoires in COVID-19. Libraries were prepared by immunoSEQ multiplex PCR; TCRdb keeps only in-frame clonotypes and omits some of them. The data show under 400,000 clones, 65% to 90% seen once. The specimen was PBMCs or T cells enriched from blood (not recorded which). The receptors here all came from a woman aged 40 to 50 with acute COVID-19.

This chain's CDR3 is CASSARLDRGYEQYF. DNA of the CDR3: TGTGCCAGCAGCGCGAGACTTGACAGGGGCTACGAGCAGTACTTC. This rearrangement joins TRBV7-9 to TRBJ2-7, with 8 positions matching TRBD1. The V segment lost 5 bases and the J segment 3 bases; nucleotides outside the gene matches: 9. The CDR3 totals 15 residues. Germline CDR1 SEHNR, CDR2 FQNEAQ (reference sequence).

This sequence joins TRBV25-1 and TRBJ2-1; 13 bases agree with TRBD2. V lost 5 bases and J lost 8; bases outside the gene matches: 12. Germline loops: CDR1 MGHDK, CDR2 SYGVNS. The length of the CDR3 is 17 residues. CDR3 loop: CASSLKGLAGNRDEQFF. In DNA form, the CDR3 reads TGTGCCAGCAGTCTTAAGGGACTAGCGGGAAACCGGGATGAGCAGTTCTTC.

This clone occurred once. This chain links TRBV3-1 (or the pseudogene TRBV3-2) with TRBJ2-5, with 10 bases lining up with TRBD2. The CDR3 runs to 14 residues. Germline CDR1 reads LGHDT; CDR2 reads YNNKEL (reference sequence). The J segment lost 5 bases and the V segment lost 4 bases, leaving 4 bases of the junction unmatched. CDR3 sequence reads: CASSLGLASETQYF. The CDR3 bases are TGTGCCAGCAGCCTGGGACTAGCGAGCGAGACCCAGTACTTC.

V gene TRBV19 combines with J gene TRBJ2-5, with 7 positions matching TRBD1. Per the germline V gene, CDR1 is LNHDA and CDR2 is SQIVND (reference sequence). Trimming removed 4 bases from V and 0 bases from J; junction bases left unmatched: 8. The CDR3 is made up of 16 amino acids. The DNA for the CDR3 is TGTGCCAGTAGTACCCAGGGACAGCAGTACCAAGAGACCCAGTACTTC. The encoded protein is CASSTQGQQYQETQYF.

The chain is built from TRBV5-4 and TRBJ2-3; D might be TRBD2 (5 bases). Looked up from germline, CDR1 is SGHNT and CDR2 is YYREEE (reference sequence). The CDR3 length is 14 residues. The V end was cut by 0 bases, the J end by 10 bases, with 15 bases between. The chain's CDR3 is CASSLAGSPRSQYF. CDR3 nucleotides: TGTGCCAGCAGCTTGGCGGGAAGCCCGAGGTCGCAGTATTTT.

A word on this clone: One end of the junction fails to match germline, which may point to a read error. This chain links TRBV15 with TRBJ2-3; D is possibly TRBD2 (6 bases). This CDR3 contains 14 residues. The germline V gene has CDR1 LNHNV and CDR2 YYDKDF (reference sequence). The CDR3 sequence is CTTETGRATDTQYF. In DNA form, the CDR3 reads TGTACCACCGAGACCGGGAGAGCCACAGATACGCAGTATTTT.

The V call is TRBV4-3, the J call TRBJ1-1; 10 bases line up with TRBD1. Germline V gene data show CDR1 as LGHNA and CDR2 as YSLEER. V trimming: 4 bases; J trimming: 6 bases; junction bases outside the gene matches: 8. The CDR3 is 15 amino acids. The CDR3 nucleotides read TGCGCCAGCAGCCGGACAGGGGGACGAAGCCCTGAAGCTTTCTTT. Its translation is CASSRTGGRSPEAFF.

This clone was seen only a few times. The same CDR3 is also encoded by other DNA sequences in this sample. The J gene is TRBJ2-7, the V gene TRBV7-2; 10 nucleotides agree with TRBD2. The CDR3 sequence is 18 residues long. The junction had 14 bases not matched to a gene; V was cut back by 5 bases and J by 1 base. CDR1 SGHTA and CDR2 FQGNSA come from the germline V gene. The CDR3 region is CASSPRGGGAGGSYEQYF. The CDR3 DNA sequence: TGTGCCAGCAGCCCACGGGGGGGCGGAGCGGGAGGGTCCTACGAGCAGTACTTC.

V and J are TRBV3-1 (or the pseudogene TRBV3-2) and TRBJ1-1; D gene ambiguous. Deletions cut 4 bases from V and 4 bases from J, with 7 bases between. Looked up from germline, CDR1 is LGHDT and CDR2 is YNNKEL (reference sequence). The CDR3 contains 12 residues. The CDR3 nucleotides are TGTGCCAGCAGCCTCTCGAGCACTGAAGCTTTCTTT. Translation: CASSLSSTEAFF.

The V and J genes are TRBV23-1 and TRBJ1-1, with TRBD1 identical over 9 bases. TRBV23-1 has ORF status, its function being uncertain. The CDR3 runs 19 residues. The ends lost 0 bases at V and 3 bases at J; junction bases unmatched: 14. CDR3 DNA: TGCGCCAGCAGTCAATCCCGGACAGGGGAAGAATGGGGCCACACTGAAGCTTTCTTT. It translates to CASSQSRTGEEWGHTEAFF.

The CDR3 DNA sequence: TGTGCCAGCAGCCCTGGGGGGGGGTATCAGCCCCAGCATTTT. It encodes CASSPGGGYQPQHF. The chain has TRBV7-2 and TRBJ1-5; the D gene is possibly TRBD1 (5 bases). V was pared by 5 bases and J by 5 bases, with 13 bases between. This CDR3 has 14 residues. The germline V gene has CDR1 SGHTA and CDR2 FQGNSA.

V is TRBV18 and J is TRBJ1-2; no reliable D call. The CDR3 has 13 amino acids. With 3 bases removed from V and 5 bases from J, the gap between germline ends came to 10 bases. Germline values: CDR1 KGHSH, CDR2 LQKENI. DNA for the CDR3: TGTGCCAGCTCACCGAGTGATCCTTATGGCTACACCTTC. Translation gives CASSPSDPYGYTF.

CDR3 loop: CASSTVRENTQYF. The CDR3 DNA reads TGTGCCAGCTCAACAGTACGCGAGAATACGCAGTATTTT. This chain links TRBV18 with TRBJ2-3; D ambiguous. Germline V gene lookup returns CDR1 KGHSH and CDR2 LQKENI. The CDR3 sequence is 13 residues long. V gave up 5 bases and J gave up 7 bases, with 13 bases separating them.

DNA of the CDR3: TGTGCCAGCAGCCAAGATACTCCTAAACCCTTCAATGAGCAGTTCTTC. Protein sequence: CASSQDTPKPFNEQFF. The chain is built from TRBV14 and TRBJ2-1; D not resolved. V gave up 0 bases and J gave up 6 bases, with 15 bases separating them. There are 16 residues in the CDR3. The germline CDR1 and CDR2 sequences are SGHDN and FVKESK.

This clone appeared a single time. The chain carries TRBV28 and TRBJ2-7, with 8 bases matching TRBD2. Losses at the gene ends were 1 base for V and 2 bases for J; bases not matched to a gene: 1. The CDR3 loop spans 14 amino acids. In germline, CDR1 is MDHEN, CDR2 SYDVKM. CDR3 sequence reads: CASSLSGLAYEQYF. CDR3 DNA: TGTGCCAGCAGTTTATCGGGACTAGCCTACGAGCAGTACTTC.